The subject of this entry is one T cell receptor (beta chain). The clone's antigen remains unknown. No base qualities exist here, and no much larger clone lies one base off it. The identical CDR3 is also encoded by other nucleotide sequences in the sample. This entry comes from a study of cytomegalovirus exposure and HLA in healthy donors (dated by TCRdb to between 2016 and 2019). Regarding the complete study: An earlier analysis of several hundred of the donors reported more than 250 Gb of sequence data and some 120 million unique TCR beta sequences from about 200 million T cells. Roughly 300 gigabases of sequencing data and around 85 million unique TCR sequences made up an early release that covered over 550 HLA-typed donors. The genetic ancestry cluster associated with self-reported Caucasian donors included about 81% of the approximately 410 genotyped donors. The aim of the study was to test whether cataloging public T cell receptors could identify signatures of past pathogen exposure. Using immunosequencing, the study profiled T cell repertoires from fewer than 700 subjects and related those repertoires to cytomegalovirus serostatus. Besides the first cohort of 666 subjects, a separate validation cohort made up of some 110 different subjects was used. High-throughput TCR immunosequencing, statistical association of individual TCRs with disease status, and machine learning were combined to predict cytomegalovirus infection status. A later analysis re-examined previously published TCR beta repertoires from hundreds of donors and added high-resolution HLA genotyping to investigate patterns of TCR occurrence. Rather than using new phenotypic data, the later analysis identified candidate immune exposures from TCR beta sequences and from how often those sequences occurred across donors. An earlier analysis of roughly 580 of the donors used high-throughput TCR beta sequencing to judge whether each TCR beta V gene segment behaved as functional or pseudogenic. Donor age, sex, ethnicity and CMV serostatus were compiled together with the repertoire data. In a later genetic analysis, genome-wide SNP genotypes for about three fifths of the roughly 670 donors were used, and that subset was treated as a discovery cohort. All discovery cohort repertoires had been generated using a single sequencing platform. HLA typing included class I and class II loci at four-digit resolution. Typing coverage differed by locus: A, B, C, DRB1 and DQB1 were typed in roughly 620-630 donors, DQA1 in 522, DPA1 in some 610, and DPB1 in 400 to 490. About five DR-DQ haplotypes were treated as single units for association and clustering because of strong linkage in the cohort. Among around 400 genotyped donors of the cohort, an average of roughly 230,000 unique TCR beta nucleotide sequences was sequenced per donor, of which about 20% were non-productive. Study-wide findings and limitations: Correlated functional status among segregating V segments might reflect linkage disequilibrium, but an unknown experimental factor could not be ruled out. Because HLA typing was missing for some donors at each locus, association tests included only the typed subset. A cluster of highly shared sequence variants was judged likely to represent a technical artifact of the sequencing pipeline. Most CMV-associated TCR beta chains appeared to be HLA-restricted in a later analysis, and the HLA associations seemed to be driven largely by CMV exposure. At a false discovery rate of 0.05, a later analysis linked around 15,000 TCR beta sequences to specific HLA alleles. Immune exposure information for the cohort was limited to CMV serostatus. Compared with the approximately 700-donor mean, donors in an Asian-associated ancestry cluster had fewer N-insertions in productive TCRs, according to a later genetic analysis. Only TCR beta chains were sequenced in this cohort, and the absence of alpha or paired-chain data limited detectable features. Several of the top co-occurrence clusters appeared to be linked to parvovirus B19, influenza, CMV and Epstein-Barr virus, according to a later analysis. A total of 150 or so TCR beta chains were listed by the study as associated with cytomegalovirus. A further reported finding was that TCR beta sequences accurately predicted the HLA-A and HLA-B alleles for most subjects in the first cohort. A few of the identified cytomegalovirus-associated TCR beta chains were confirmed in vitro to be specific for cytomegalovirus antigens. Across donors, most TCR sequences were observed very rarely, whereas some public TCRs were present in many individuals. The classifier was reported to diagnose cytomegalovirus status with high specificity and sensitivity in both the original and validation cohorts. Strong co-occurrence of HLA alleles, especially DR and DQ, made assigning TCR associations to individual alleles difficult. Presence/absence analyses assumed roughly uniform sequencing depth across donors, an assumption that may not hold. Because counts were too low, roughly 18 rarely observed V segments, including chromosome 9 orphons, were left out of the earlier analysis of 500 to 650 of the donors. In an earlier analysis of about 600 of the donors, most TCR beta V segments appeared in productive rearrangements about 87% or about 30% of the time, broadly matching IMGT annotations. V-gene and J-gene trimming of TCR beta chains was associated with a missense DCLRE1C variant in a later genetic analysis, and the association was replicated in an independent cohort. In a later analysis, HLA-associated TCR beta chains showed more clonal expansion and lower generation probabilities than non-associated chains that were equally common. A later analysis found that TCR association rates varied across HLA loci, with DRB1 alleles showing the most associated TCRs and HLA-C alleles the fewest. The authors suggested that the approach could potentially be generalized to other disease states and immunological phenotypes.

The cohort consisted of some 730 healthy bone marrow donors. All cohort members were sampled while nominally healthy, although unrecorded immune exposures were likely present. The donor tested CMV seronegative, placing the donor among the 350 to 400 seronegative members of the cohort. Every donor gave a peripheral blood sample, and the peripheral blood mononuclear cells from that sample were used for TCR beta sequencing. Genomic DNA extraction from the blood cell samples was performed with the Qiagen DNeasy Blood Extraction Kit. The library was generated by the immunoSEQ multiplex PCR assay. The multiplex PCR relied on a mix of 60 forward primers for TCR Vbeta segments and 13 reverse primers for TCR Jbeta segments. The CDR3 region of rearranged TCR beta genes was amplified from genomic DNA with a multiplex PCR assay. The Illumina HiSeq System was used to sequence the amplified TCR beta libraries as 87-base-pair reads. The original methods were these. Across the 670 or so repertoires, a later analysis counted about 81 million unique TCR beta chains, 8.5 million to 12 million of which were shared by at least two donors. To remove PCR and sequencing errors, raw reads were error-corrected and collapsed into unique sequences using a nearest-neighbor algorithm that merged closely related sequences. CDR3 sequences were aligned to IMGT reference sequences to assign V, D and J gene segments. For a sequence to be retained, at least a six-nucleotide match to both a V gene segment and a J gene segment was required. A rearrangement counted as productive if the CDR3 had no stop codons and remained in frame with V and J, and every other rearrangement counted as non-productive. Following IMGT convention, CDR3 was defined as the stretch from the second conserved V-encoded cysteine up to the conserved J-encoded phenylalanine. The earlier analysis of about 590 of the donors excluded sequences that lacked an unambiguous match to a single V gene segment. An earlier analysis of roughly 590 of the donors called V segments functional above 56.7% productive rearrangements and segregating when the between-donor standard deviation exceeded 5%. To diagnose cytomegalovirus status from the catalog of TCR beta chain sequences, a statistical classification framework was built. A later analysis assigned V and J genes by comparing TCR nucleotide sequences with IMGT/GENE-DB human TR gene sequences. Using the TCRdist pipeline, a later analysis assigned CDR3 sequences along with most-parsimonious VDJ recombination scenarios. In a later analysis, every TCR beta chain was defined by the combination of its CDR3 amino acid sequence and its V-gene family, and reads without a unique V-gene family were dropped. As a way to deal with suspected cross-contamination and a sequencing artifact, a later analysis dropped over 550 nucleotide sequences that were highly shared and had low generation probability. A later analysis calculated a clonal expansion index for each public chain from normalized within-repertoire ranks of inferred template counts. In a later analysis, generation probabilities were computed with a VDJ recombination model fitted to out-of-frame rearrangements, and the resulting probabilities were checked against IGoR. Hypergeometric tests were used in a later analysis to score TCR-TCR, TCR-HLA and TCR-CMV co-occurrence, with a repertoire-size bias correction applied to the TCR pairs. False discovery rates were estimated in a later analysis by permuting HLA or CMV assignments 20 times. In a later analysis, co-occurring TCRs were grouped with DBSCAN, and TCRdist sequence similarity was added when clustering was performed within HLA-allele-positive subsets. Co-occurrence clustering excluded repertoires with fewer than 30,000 or more than 120,000 public chains, plus five with anomalous nucleotide sharing. This is the immuneACCESS table as TCRdb keeps it, with only in-frame sequences that have V and J called. A part of the clones is gone; compared with another copy, unresolved V genes explain less than half, and the rest is unexplained. The V and J calls and the clone size are those of that table, but D and trimming were determined from the DNA. Across this sample there are 200,000 to 250,000 clones, with roughly 83% seen only once. Roughly 0.7% of the sample belongs to the ten largest clones.

This receptor was taken from a boy aged 2 to 10 in good health and CMV-seronegative. The sequencing sample was made of PBMCs.

The sequence in DNA is TGCGCCAGCAGCTTTGGGGCGACAGATACGCAGTATTTT. It translates to CASSFGATDTQYF. The chain was built from TRBV5-1 and TRBJ2-3; the best D guess is TRBD1, with 5 bases matching. Spanning cysteine to phenylalanine, the CDR3 consists of 13 amino acids. CDR3 DNA is the only sequence kept; it has 39 bases, read in frame from the first base. Trimming costs V 2 bases and J 3 bases, and their ends lie 7 bases apart. Based on the germline V gene, the CDR1 and CDR2 sequences are SGHRS and YFSETQ.